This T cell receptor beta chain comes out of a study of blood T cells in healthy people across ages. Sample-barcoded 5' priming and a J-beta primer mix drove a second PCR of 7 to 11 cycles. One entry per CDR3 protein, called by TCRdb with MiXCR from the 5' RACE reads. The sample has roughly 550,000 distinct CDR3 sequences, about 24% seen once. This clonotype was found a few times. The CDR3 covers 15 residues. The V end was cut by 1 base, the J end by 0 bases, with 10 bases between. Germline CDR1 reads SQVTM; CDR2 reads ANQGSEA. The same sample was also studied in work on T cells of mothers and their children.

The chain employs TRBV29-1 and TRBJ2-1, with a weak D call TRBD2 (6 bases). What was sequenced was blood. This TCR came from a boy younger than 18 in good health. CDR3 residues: CSVEGLDDSYNEQFF. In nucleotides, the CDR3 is TGCAGCGTTGAAGGACTAGACGACTCCTACAATGAGCAGTTCTTC.